This TCR beta chain was identified in a study of vaccination and CD4 T cells after COVID-19. At the level of the study: Investigators drew the post-COVID samples a median around 93 days after diagnosis, with a range of 35 to 161.

The Oncomine TCR Beta short-read assay was applied to DNA of cultured CD4+ T cells. TCRdb fed the PCR reads into MiXCR, producing one record per CDR3 protein. In the table there are approximately 12,000 distinct CDR3 sequences, around 53% of which are singletons. This clonotype was detected a few times. Antigen specificity is unknown. Treatment: roughly 11-day PBMC culture with coronavirus spike peptide pools or control peptides (ViraFEST assay). Expansion of antigen-specific T cells with peptide pools by ViraFEST preceded sequencing of TCRs. The CDR3 consists of 13 residues. Per germline, CDR1 SEHNR and CDR2 FQNEAQ (reference sequence). V was cut by 1 base and J by 4 bases, with 7 bases left in between.

The specimen sequenced was CD4+ T cells from blood, cultured in vitro. The V and J genes are TRBV7-9 and TRBJ2-5; no clear D. The source is a human donor who had recovered from COVID-19. Written as DNA, the CDR3 is TGTGCCAGCAGCTTAGTTTCTGTAGAGACCCAGTACTTC. Amino acid sequence: CASSLVSVETQYF. The complete variable domain, with remaining parts taken from reference TRBV7-9 and TRBJ2-5, reads DTGVSQNPRHKITKRGQNVTFRCDPISEHNRLYWYRQTLGQGPEFLTYFQNEAQLEKSRLLSDRFSAERPKGSFSTLEIQRTEQGDSAMYLCASSLVSVETQYFGPGTRLLVL.